These 29 T cell receptor beta chains originate from one sample sequenced in a study of T cells in localized non-small cell lung cancer. Only in-frame clones appear in the TCRdb table, and some are missing; sequencing was by immunoSEQ multiplex PCR. The table includes around 96,000 clones, just over 90% detected once. The sample was PBMCs, taken before any cancer treatment. The receptors here all came from a woman aged 40-69 years with stage II squamous cell lung carcinoma.

This chain joins TRBV1 and TRBJ1-4; TRBD1 is the table's D call, not checked against the DNA. TRBV1 is listed as a pseudogene. The CDR3 has 16 amino acids. The CDR3 here is CTSSPRQEATNEKLFF. The DNA for the CDR3 is TGCACCAGCAGCCCCCGACAGGAGGCAACTAATGAAAAACTGTTTTTT.

The chain carries TRBV7-9 and TRBJ2-5; 10 bases match TRBD2. Trimming took 6 bases from V and 5 from J; bases not matched to a gene: 9. The V gene's germline CDR1 is SEHNR and CDR2 FQNEAQ (reference sequence). The CDR3 sequence is 15 residues long. CDR3: CASSSAGGPRETQYF. CDR3 coding DNA: TGTGCCAGCAGTTCAGCGGGGGGGCCGAGGGAGACCCAGTACTTC.

The chain joins TRBV19 to TRBJ2-6; tentatively, D is TRBD1 or TRBD2 (5 bases each). Trimming removed 7 bases from V and 11 bases from J, with 18 bases in between. This CDR3 spans 14 amino acids. Germline values: CDR1 LNHDA, CDR2 SQIVND (reference sequence). In nucleotides, the CDR3 is TGTGCCAGTACTGACCGGGACCTCCGAGACGTCCTGACTTTC. Amino acid sequence: CASTDRDLRDVLTF.

The chain links TRBV15 to TRBJ2-7; a possible D gene is TRBD2 (6 bases). This CDR3 comprises 14 residues. V shed 5 bases and J shed 2 bases, with 13 bases lying between them. The germline gives CDR1 LNHNV, CDR2 YYDKDF (reference sequence). The CDR3 spells CATSAPGLTYEQYF. In DNA, the CDR3 is TGTGCCACCAGCGCCCCGGGACTCACCTACGAGCAGTACTTC.

J is TRBJ1-5 and V is TRBV2; TRBD1 matches 8 bases. The CDR3 totals 15 residues. The trim removed 6 bases at V and 4 bases at J, leaving 8 bases unmatched. Germline CDR1 is SNHLY and CDR2 is FYNNEI. The CDR3 here is CASSPDQGANQPQHF. The CDR3 DNA sequence: TGTGCCAGCAGCCCCGACCAGGGGGCTAATCAGCCCCAGCATTTT.

The chain has TRBV4-1 and TRBJ2-3; TRBD2 matches at 12 bases. CDR3 length equals 15 residues. The germline V gene has CDR1 MGHRA and CDR2 YSYEKL. Trimming removed 1 base from V and 5 bases from J; junction bases left unmatched: 1. The CDR3 sequence: CASSQGLAGVDTQYF. For the CDR3, the DNA is TGCGCCAGCAGCCAAGGACTAGCGGGGGTAGATACGCAGTATTTT.

The rearrangement joins TRBV4-1 to TRBJ1-5; D is unresolved. The CDR3 runs to 16 residues. In germline, CDR1 is MGHRA, CDR2 YSYEKL. V gave up 0 bases and J gave up 11 bases, with 20 bases separating them. CDR3 region: CASSQDIRAGARSQHF. The CDR3 DNA reads TGCGCCAGCAGCCAAGATATCCGGGCAGGAGCAAGGTCCCAGCATTTT.

The rearrangement uses TRBV5-1 and TRBJ1-1; 8 bases align to TRBD1. The CDR3 spans 16 residues. After removal of 4 bases from V and 1 base from J, the junction contained 9 bases not matched to a gene. Germline CDR1 and CDR2: SGHRS and YFSETQ. This CDR3 is CASSPLAGTGNTEAFF. The CDR3 coding sequence is TGCGCCAGCAGCCCACTGGCCGGGACAGGGAACACTGAAGCTTTCTTT.

The rearrangement uses TRBV5-5 and TRBJ2-6, with a weak D call TRBD1 (5 bases). The CDR3 spans 18 residues. Germline loops: CDR1 SGHKS, CDR2 YYEKEE (reference sequence). Trimming took off 3 bases at V and 1 base at J, with 17 bases between the two ends. CDR3 sequence (DNA): TGTGCCAGCAGCTCAGGGTTCGCCGGCCTTTCTGGGGCCAACGTCCTGACTTTC. Amino acids: CASSSGFAGLSGANVLTF.

J is TRBJ1-3 and V is TRBV4-1, with D unresolved. V was shortened by 6 bases and J by 0 bases, with 12 bases between the two germline ends. This CDR3 contains 15 residues. Germline CDR1 is MGHRA and CDR2 is YSYEKL. Here the CDR3 reads CASSPDRGSGNTIYF. DNA of the CDR3: TGCGCCAGCAGTCCCGACCGCGGCTCTGGAAACACCATATATTTT.

The rearrangement links TRBV9 to TRBJ1-2; TRBD1 matches at 9 bases. Trimming removed 3 bases from V and 4 bases from J; junction bases left unmatched: 4. The germline gives CDR1 SGDLS, CDR2 YYNGEE. The length of the CDR3 is 14 residues. In DNA form, the CDR3 reads TGTGCCAGCAGCGCGGGACAGGGTATCTATGGCTACACCTTC. Translating gives CASSAGQGIYGYTF.

The gene calls are TRBV6-5 and TRBJ2-2, with 11 bases identical to TRBD2. In germline, CDR1 is MNHEY, CDR2 SVGAGI. The CDR3 is 15 residues long. V was clipped by 7 bases and J by 3 bases; unmatched bases: 4. The CDR3, as DNA: TGTGCCAGCAATGTAGCGGGAGGGTACACCGGGGAGCTGTTTTTT. Amino acids: CASNVAGGYTGELFF.

V usage is TRBV6-1 and J usage is TRBJ2-3, with D unresolved. The CDR3 consists of 14 residues. V dropped 4 bases and J dropped 1 base, with 9 bases sitting between them. Germline CDR1 reads MNHNS; CDR2 reads SASEGT. CDR3 sequence (DNA): TGTGCCAGCAGTGGCCTGGGTGGCACAGATACGCAGTATTTT. The encoded protein is CASSGLGGTDTQYF.

This chain connects TRBV10-3 to TRBJ2-5; perhaps TRBD1 as D (5 bases). The CDR3 is made up of 13 amino acids. The germline CDR1 and CDR2 sequences are ENHRY and SYGVKD. The ends were cut back, 4 bases at V and 2 bases at J, with 8 bases in the middle. CDR3 DNA sequence: TGTGCCATCAGTGCGGCAGGGCAAGAGACCCAGTACTTC. Its translation: CAISAAGQETQYF.

The rearrangement links TRBV10-2 to TRBJ2-1, with 8 bases identical to TRBD1. V shed 5 bases and J 12 bases; nucleotides not matched to a gene: 21. From germline, CDR1 is WSHSY and CDR2 SAAADI. The CDR3 runs 17 residues. The CDR3 nucleotides are TGCGCCAGCAGTCCATACTCAGGGGACAGGAACGTACGGGGGCAGTTCTTC. Its protein product is CASSPYSGDRNVRGQFF.

The rearrangement joins TRBV5-4 to TRBJ1-2; TRBD1 might be the D (5 bases). This CDR3 contains 18 residues. Germline CDR1 SGHNT, CDR2 YYREEE (reference sequence). Trimming stripped 0 bases from V and 4 bases from J, with 22 bases between. The DNA for the CDR3 is TGTGCCAGCAGCTTGGTGGGGGGTATCCGGGAGGCAGCCTATGGCTACACCTTC. Translation: CASSLVGGIREAAYGYTF.

The chain recombines TRBV5-1 with TRBJ2-2; D perhaps matches TRBD1 (6 bases). This CDR3 has 18 residues. Germline V lookup: CDR1 SGHRS, CDR2 YFSETQ. Trimming stripped 0 bases from V and 6 bases from J, with 21 bases between. This CDR3 is CASSLVLLGQSKAGELFF. The CDR3 nucleotides read TGCGCCAGCAGCTTGGTCTTGCTAGGACAGAGCAAAGCCGGGGAGCTGTTTTTT.

V and J are TRBV19 and TRBJ1-1, with D unresolved. Trimming shortened V by 3 bases and J by 3 bases, and 2 bases separated the two germline ends. Germline V gene data show CDR1 as LNHDA and CDR2 as SQIVND (reference sequence). The CDR3 is made up of 11 amino acids. This CDR3 reads CASSIDTEAFF. The CDR3, as DNA: TGTGCCAGTAGTATTGACACTGAAGCTTTCTTT.

The chain recombines TRBV27 with TRBJ1-2, with D possibly matching TRBD1 (5 bases). The CDR3 has 14 residues. CDR1 and CDR2 from the germline V gene are MNHEY and SMNVEV (reference sequence). Trimming shortened V by 6 bases and J by 0 bases, and 11 bases separated the two germline ends. The CDR3 DNA reads as TGTGCCAGCAGCCCCGCGGGGGCTAACTATGGCTACACCTTC. Translation gives CASSPAGANYGYTF.

This rearrangement joins TRBV6-1 to TRBJ1-5; 8 bases align to TRBD1. V trimming: 8 bases; J trimming: 7 bases; junction bases outside the gene matches: 7. The CDR3 loop spans 13 amino acids. From germline, CDR1 is MNHNS and CDR2 SASEGT. The CDR3 protein is CASFGRGLQPQHF. CDR3 nucleotides: TGTGCCAGCTTTGGCAGGGGGCTACAGCCCCAGCATTTT.

The chain has TRBV12-5 and TRBJ2-2; D gene uncertain. The CDR3 covers 14 residues. V lost 4 bases to trimming and J lost 5 bases, with 11 bases between them. The germline CDR1 and CDR2 sequences are LGHNT and FRNRAP. The CDR3 loop is CASGSRLKTGELFF. DNA for the CDR3: TGTGCTAGTGGTTCGAGGCTGAAGACCGGGGAGCTGTTTTTT.

The rearrangement joins TRBV15 to TRBJ2-4; 7 nucleotides agree with TRBD2. Germline CDR1 is LNHNV and CDR2 is YYDKDF (reference sequence). The CDR3 totals 14 residues. J was trimmed by 3 bases and V by 5 bases; bases with no gene match: 4. CDR3 amino acids: CATSGGGGKNIQYF. CDR3 coding DNA: TGTGCCACCAGCGGCGGGGGAGGCAAAAACATTCAGTACTTC. The full variable domain, in which reference TRBV15 and TRBJ2-4 provide the parts outside the CDR3, is DAMVIQNPRYQVTQFGKPVTLSCSQTLNHNVMYWYQQKSSQAPKLLFHYYDKDFNNEADTPDNFQSRRPNTSFCFLDIRSPGLGDTAMYLCATSGGGGKNIQYFGAGTRLSVL.

V is TRBV13 and J is TRBJ2-7; D ambiguous. The CDR3 spans 15 residues. Germline V gene sequence: CDR1 PRHDT, CDR2 FYEKMQ (reference sequence). The V end lost 3 bases, the J end lost 0 bases, and 12 bases lay between the germline ends. In DNA form, the CDR3 reads TGTGCCAGCAGCTTGAGATCGGCGAGCTCCTACGAGCAGTACTTC. Residues: CASSLRSASSYEQYF.

The genes are TRBV5-6 and TRBJ2-3, with unresolved D. The CDR3 extends over 15 amino acids. CDR1 and CDR2 (germline): SGHDT, YYEEEE. With 1 base removed from V and 2 bases from J, the gap between germline ends came to 11 bases. In nucleotides, the CDR3 is TGTGCCAGCAGCTTGTTTCTATACTCCACAGATACGCAGTATTTT. Protein sequence: CASSLFLYSTDTQYF.

The V gene is TRBV9, the J gene TRBJ1-1; perhaps TRBD1 as D (6 bases). CDR1 is SGDLS, CDR2 YYNGEE, per germline. V shed 3 bases and J shed 2 bases, with 8 bases lying between them. The CDR3 is made up of 13 amino acids. In DNA, the CDR3 is TGTGCCAGCAGCGCGGACAGTAACACTGAAGCTTTCTTT. Translating it yields CASSADSNTEAFF.

The V gene is TRBV5-1, the J gene TRBJ2-3; 9 bases line up with TRBD2. This CDR3 has 16 amino acids. Per the germline V gene, CDR1 is SGHRS and CDR2 is YFSETQ. Germline trimming cut 0 bases from V and 2 bases from J; bases unmatched to any gene: 4. Here the CDR3 DNA reads TGCGCCAGCAGCTTGGGAGCGGGGGGCAACACAGATACGCAGTATTTT. Translating it yields CASSLGAGGNTDTQYF.

The chain employs TRBV7-2 and TRBJ1-1, with 7 bases lining up with TRBD1. J lost 8 bases, V lost 7 bases, and 16 bases had no gene match. Germline-derived CDR1 and CDR2 are SGHTA and FQGNSA. This CDR3 comprises 15 residues. The CDR3 loop reads CASTITSRQGREAFF. Here the CDR3 DNA reads TGTGCCAGCACCATCACGTCCCGACAGGGCAGGGAAGCTTTCTTT.

This clone was observed once. The genes are TRBV10-1 and TRBJ2-7; D may be TRBD2 (6 bases). Germline V lookup: CDR1 WNHNN, CDR2 SYGVQD (reference sequence). This CDR3 contains 16 residues. V was cut by 0 bases and J by 4 bases, with 16 bases left in between. The CDR3 coding sequence is TGCGCCAGCAGTGAGTCATTGAGCTCGGGAGTATACGAGCAGTACTTC. Its protein product is CASSESLSSGVYEQYF.

This chain joins TRBV5-4 and TRBJ1-6; the D is unclear. Germline CDR1 SGHNT, CDR2 YYREEE (reference sequence). The CDR3 spans 14 residues. V lost 4 bases and J 9 bases, leaving 14 bases between the germline ends. CDR3 sequence reads: CASSPTVTGSPLHF. In nucleotides, the CDR3 is TGTGCCAGCAGCCCTACAGTCACGGGTTCACCCCTCCACTTT.